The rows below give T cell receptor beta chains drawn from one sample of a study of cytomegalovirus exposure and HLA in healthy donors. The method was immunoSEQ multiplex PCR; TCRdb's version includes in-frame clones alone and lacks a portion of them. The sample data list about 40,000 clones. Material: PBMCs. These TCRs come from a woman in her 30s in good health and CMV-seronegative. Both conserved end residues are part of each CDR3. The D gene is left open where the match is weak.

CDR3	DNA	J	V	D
CASSLHSSGQYEQYF	TGTGCCAGCAGTTTGCATTCTAGCGGGCAGTACGAGCAGTACTTC	TRBJ2-7	TRBV28	TRBD2
CASSILAGGQETQYF	TGTGCCAGTAGTATCCTAGCGGGAGGCCAAGAGACCCAGTACTTC	TRBJ2-5	TRBV19	TRBD2
CGGGSYNEQFF	TGTGGTGGCGGGAGCTACAATGAGCAGTTCTTC	TRBJ2-1	TRBV30	TRBD2
CASKLAGGPYEQYF	TGTGCCAGCAAACTAGCGGGAGGGCCCTACGAGCAGTACTTC	TRBJ2-7	TRBV19	TRBD2
CASSAGNSGAEQYF	TGTGCCAGCTCAGCAGGTAATAGCGGGGCCGAGCAGTACTTC	TRBJ2-7	TRBV18	TRBD2
CASSLSSTSDNEQFF	TGTGCCAGCAGCTTATCTAGCACTTCCGACAATGAGCAGTTCTTC	TRBJ2-1	TRBV7-3	.
CASSQAYQGSVYEQYF	TGCGCCAGCAGCCAGGCCTATCAGGGGTCGGTTTACGAGCAGTACTTC	TRBJ2-7	TRBV4-1	.
CASSSFGTGAYEQYF	TGTGCCAGCAGCTCTTTCGGGACAGGGGCCTACGAGCAGTACTTC	TRBJ2-7	TRBV6-5	TRBD1
CAISPEAAEETQYF	TGTGCCATCAGCCCAGAGGCAGCGGAAGAGACCCAGTACTTC	TRBJ2-5	TRBV10-3	.
CASSEGLAPTYEQYF	TGTGCCAGCAGTGAAGGACTAGCGCCTACCTACGAGCAGTACTTC	TRBJ2-7	TRBV2	TRBD2
CASSLASLGTDTQYF	TGTGCCAGCAGTTTGGCTAGCCTGGGCACAGATACGCAGTATTTT	TRBJ2-3	TRBV28	.
CAWLDSQETQYF	TGTGCCTGGTTGGACAGCCAAGAGACCCAGTACTTC	TRBJ2-5	TRBV30	.
CASRQNYEQYF	TGTGCCAGTAGACAGAACTACGAGCAGTACTTC	TRBJ2-7	TRBV19	.
CASSLSGQGGYTF	TGTGCCAGCAGCTTATCGGGACAGGGTGGCTACACCTTC	TRBJ1-2	TRBV7-9	TRBD1
CASSPQGRLAGRETQYF	TGTGCCAGCTCACCACAAGGGAGACTAGCGGGACGGGAGACCCAGTACTTC	TRBJ2-5	TRBV18	TRBD2
CASSVGGKTEAFF	TGTGCCAGCAGCGTAGGAGGAAAAACTGAAGCTTTCTTT	TRBJ1-1	TRBV9	.
CSVTGTGVIDTQYF	TGCAGCGTGACCGGGACAGGGGTTATAGATACGCAGTATTTT	TRBJ2-3	TRBV29-1	TRBD1
CASSLSGSAYEQYF	TGTGCCAGCAGTTTAAGCGGGAGCGCCTACGAGCAGTACTTC	TRBJ2-7	TRBV28	TRBD2
CASSYSIQGGTEAFF	TGTGCCAGCAGTTACTCAATACAGGGTGGCACTGAAGCTTTCTTT	TRBJ1-1	TRBV6-5	.
CASRLTGQPFF	TGTGCCAGCAGGCTGACAGGGCAACCTTTCTTT	TRBJ1-1	TRBV6-1	TRBD1
CASSLSRDFSYEQYF	TGCGCCAGCAGCCTGAGCCGGGACTTCTCCTACGAGCAGTACTTC	TRBJ2-7	TRBV4-3	.
CASSQTSSGELFF	TGTGCCAGCAGTCAGACTAGTTCCGGGGAGCTGTTTTTT	TRBJ2-2	TRBV6-5	.
CASSQGLEAGGQFF	TGCGCCAGCAGCCAAGGTCTGGAAGCGGGGGGGCAGTTCTTC	TRBJ2-1	TRBV4-1	TRBD2
CASSPEGSGLKSSYEQYF	TGTGCCAGCTCACCCGAGGGTAGCGGGCTCAAGTCCTCCTACGAGCAGTACTTC	TRBJ2-7	TRBV18	TRBD2
CAWSVLGNEQYF	TGTGCCTGGAGTGTACTCGGGAACGAGCAGTACTTC	TRBJ2-7	TRBV30	.
CASREQGAAGELFF	TGTGCCAGCAGAGAACAGGGAGCGGCCGGGGAGCTGTTTTTT	TRBJ2-2	TRBV7-2	.
CASSLSSSGNQPQHF	TGTGCCAGCAGCTTATCCTCCAGCGGAAATCAGCCCCAGCATTTT	TRBJ1-5	TRBV7-2	.
CASSPPAGTGELFF	TGTGCCAGCTCACCACCGGCCGGGACCGGGGAGCTGTTTTTT	TRBJ2-2	TRBV18	.
CASSHGRGGASYGYTF	TGCGCCAGCAGCCATGGGAGGGGGGGCGCGTCCTATGGCTACACCTTC	TRBJ1-2	TRBV4-1	.
CASSLVGGVSYEQYF	TGTGCCAGCAGCTTAGTCGGGGGGGTCTCATACGAGCAGTACTTC	TRBJ2-7	TRBV7-2	TRBD2
CSVEGLGGWSGNEQFF	TGCAGCGTTGAAGGGCTGGGAGGGTGGTCGGGGAATGAGCAGTTCTTC	TRBJ2-1	TRBV29-1	TRBD2
CASSESQRETGNEQFF	TGTGCCAGCAGTGAGTCTCAGCGGGAGACGGGTAATGAGCAGTTCTTC	TRBJ2-1	TRBV10-3	TRBD2
CASSLKGTGTYEQYF	TGTGCCAGCAGTTTAAAGGGGACAGGGACCTACGAGCAGTACTTC	TRBJ2-7	TRBV28	TRBD1
CASTPGRGYTEAFF	TGTGCCAGTACCCCCGGAAGGGGATACACTGAAGCTTTCTTT	TRBJ1-1	TRBV19	.
CASSREGPGPDTEAFF	TGTGCCAGCAGCCGGGAGGGCCCCGGGCCGGACACTGAAGCTTTCTTT	TRBJ1-1	TRBV7-8	.
CASSPGGGQGYTF	TGTGCCAGCAGCCCGGGGGGGGGCCAAGGCTACACCTTC	TRBJ1-2	TRBV7-9	.
CAWSSGQGKNQPQHF	TGTGCCTGGAGTTCCGGGCAGGGTAAGAATCAGCCCCAGCATTTT	TRBJ1-5	TRBV30	.
CASRPGGTSGRTLKQFF	TGCGCCAGCAGACCGGGGGGGACTAGCGGGAGGACGCTCAAGCAGTTCTTC	TRBJ2-1	TRBV5-1	TRBD2
CASSLSVNTEAFF	TGTGCCAGCAGCCTCTCGGTGAACACTGAAGCTTTCTTT	TRBJ1-1	TRBV7-9	.
CASSQEVGAAEAFF	TGTGCCAGCAGCCAAGAGGTGGGGGCGGCTGAAGCTTTCTTT	TRBJ1-1	TRBV14	.
CASSSTGGENEKLFF	TGCGCCAGCAGCTCCACAGGGGGGGAGAATGAAAAACTGTTTTTT	TRBJ1-4	TRBV5-1	TRBD1
CASSQVGLASTDTQYF	TGTGCCAGCAGCCAAGTTGGGCTAGCAAGCACAGATACGCAGTATTTT	TRBJ2-3	TRBV4-2	.
CASSLGTSVSSYEQYF	TGTGCCAGCAGCTTAGGTACTAGCGTTAGCTCCTACGAGCAGTACTTC	TRBJ2-7	TRBV11-2	TRBD2
CASSYGGSNYGYTF	TGTGCCAGTAGTTATGGGGGGTCTAACTATGGCTACACCTTC	TRBJ1-2	TRBV19	.
CSAEAVDTIYF	TGCAGTGCTGAGGCAGTGGACACCATATATTTT	TRBJ1-3	TRBV20-1	.